These 21 T cell receptor beta chains share one sample of origin, sequenced in a study of OX40 agonist ivuxolimab in advanced cancers. TCRdb keeps only in-frame clones here, not all; method: immunoSEQ multiplex PCR. In the table there are some 45,000 clones, 85% to 90% of which are singletons. Sequenced material: CD4+ or CD8+ T cells sorted from blood, taken in a trial of the OX40 agonist ivuxolimab. These receptor sequences come from an adult with an advanced solid tumor such as melanoma, head and neck, liver or kidney cancer.

The chain couples TRBV19 to TRBJ2-5, with D possibly called TRBD1 or TRBD2 (5 bases each). The CDR3 spans 14 residues. Per the germline V gene, CDR1 is LNHDA and CDR2 is SQIVND (reference sequence). Trimming cost V 3 bases and J 5 bases, with 13 bases left between them. The CDR3 region has the DNA TGTGCCAGTAGTATTGGTCGGGGCCCGGAGACCCAGTACTTC. As protein: CASSIGRGPETQYF.

The count of this clone is one. This chain connects TRBV5-1 to TRBJ2-7, with D maybe TRBD1 (5 bases). The CDR3 has 13 amino acids. With 4 bases removed from V and 0 bases from J, the gap between germline ends came to 8 bases. The germline CDR1 and CDR2 sequences are SGHRS and YFSETQ. This CDR3 is CASSMDNSYEQYF. The CDR3 DNA reads TGCGCCAGCAGCATGGACAACTCCTACGAGCAGTACTTC.

This clone was recorded only once. V is TRBV6-5 and J is TRBJ1-1; TRBD1 aligns across 8 bases. Trimming took 6 bases from V and 5 from J; bases not matched to a gene: 5. CDR1 is MNHEY, CDR2 SVGAGI, per germline. The CDR3 length is 13 residues. The CDR3 loop reads CASSQDRGTEAFF. The CDR3 DNA reads TGTGCCAGCAGCCAAGACAGGGGAACTGAAGCTTTCTTT.

The chain couples TRBV11-3 to TRBJ2-7; D perhaps matches TRBD1 (5 bases). The CDR3 length is 15 residues. V shed 5 bases and J shed 2 bases, with 16 bases lying between them. Germline-derived CDR1 and CDR2 are SGHNT and YENEEA. The CDR3 region is CASSQGSGLPYEQYF. The CDR3 DNA is TGTGCCAGCAGCCAAGGGTCAGGGTTGCCCTACGAGCAGTACTTC. Drawing the rest from reference TRBV11-3 and TRBJ2-7, the complete variable domain is EAGVVQSPRYKIIEKKQPVAFWCNPISGHNTLYWYLQNLGQGPELLIRYENEEAVDDSQLPKDRFSAERLKGVDSTLKIQPAELGDSAVYLCASSQGSGLPYEQYFGPGTRLTVT.

Notes on this clone: A read error may produce the germline difference seen at one junction end. The chain combines TRBV7-7 with TRBJ1-1, with TRBD1 matching over 9 bases. This CDR3 is 15 amino acids long. Germline loops: CDR1 SSHAT, CDR2 FNYEAQ (reference sequence). The CDR3 spells CASSAPGQGNTEAFF. DNA of the CDR3: TGTGCTAGCAGCGCTCCGGGACAGGGGAACACTGAAGCTTTCTTT.

This clone was picked up one time. The gene calls are TRBV2 and TRBJ1-5, with 9 positions matching TRBD1. This CDR3 has 15 amino acids. Germline V gene sequence: CDR1 SNHLY, CDR2 FYNNEI. The junction had 5 bases not matched to a gene; V was cut back by 4 bases and J by 4 bases. The CDR3 region has the DNA TGTGCCAGCAGTGCACAGGGGGCCGGGAATCAGCCCCAGCATTTT. This sequence encodes CASSAQGAGNQPQHF.

The V call is TRBV4-3, the J call TRBJ2-6, with D unclear. Trimming took off 1 base at V and 4 bases at J, with 11 bases between the two ends. The CDR3 is made up of 16 amino acids. CDR1 and CDR2 from the germline V gene are LGHNA and YSLEER. The CDR3 region has the DNA TGCGCCAGCAGCCAAGCCGTGCGGTCGGGGGCCAACGTCCTGACTTTC. It codes for CASSQAVRSGANVLTF.

The chain recombines TRBV5-6 with TRBJ1-2; D uncertain. Germline V gives CDR1 SGHDT, CDR2 YYEEEE. Trimming took off 1 base at V and 7 bases at J, with 8 bases between the two ends. The CDR3 length is 12 residues. Here the CDR3 DNA reads TGTGCCAGCAGCTTGTTGGGCTCTGGCTACACCTTC. Translating gives CASSLLGSGYTF.

On this clone: The junction differs from germline at one of its ends, possibly a read error. The chain is built from TRBV29-1 and TRBJ2-2; TRBD2 is a possible D gene (6 bases). Germline CDR1 reads SQVTM; CDR2 reads ANQGSEA. The CDR3 sequence is 14 residues long. The CDR3 spells CSAVSGTSNRGAVF. The DNA for the CDR3 is TGCAGCGCCGTCTCCGGGACTTCGAACCGGGGAGCTGTTTTT.

This clone was counted a single time. The chain joins TRBV18 to TRBJ2-5; 12 positions agree with TRBD1. The CDR3 is 17 amino acids. The germline gives CDR1 KGHSH, CDR2 LQKENI. The V and J ends lost 3 bases and 3 bases, in that order; junction bases with no gene match: 8. In nucleotides, the CDR3 is TGTGCCAGCTCACCTGGTACCGGGACAGGGGGCGAAGAGACCCAGTACTTC. This gives the protein CASSPGTGTGGEETQYF.

V and J are TRBV7-8 and TRBJ1-2; D might be TRBD1 (5 bases). V lost 5 bases to trimming and J lost 1 base, with 8 bases between them. The CDR3 is 13 amino acids. Germline V gene lookup returns CDR1 SGHVS and CDR2 FQNEAQ. The CDR3 loop reads CASSLGLNYGYTF. The CDR3 DNA reads TGTGCCAGCAGCCTGGGACTTAACTATGGCTACACCTTC.

This clone was detected once. This chain joins TRBV30 and TRBJ2-1, with TRBD2 identical over 10 bases. The CDR3 covers 16 residues. J was trimmed by 2 bases and V by 0 bases; bases with no gene match: 4. The V gene's germline CDR1 is GTSNPN and CDR2 SVGIG (reference sequence). This chain's CDR3 is CAWSVEAGGPYNEQFF. CDR3 in DNA: TGTGCCTGGAGTGTAGAAGCGGGAGGGCCCTACAATGAGCAGTTCTTC.

The chain employs TRBV7-9 and TRBJ2-7; 9 bases line up with TRBD2. The CDR3 contains 14 residues. Per germline, CDR1 SEHNR and CDR2 FQNEAQ (reference sequence). The junction had 8 bases not matched to a gene; V was cut back by 5 bases and J by 6 bases. This chain's CDR3 is CASSPGLAGFEQYF. CDR3 nucleotide sequence: TGTGCCAGCAGCCCGGGACTAGCTGGTTTCGAGCAGTACTTC.

V gene TRBV11-3 combines with J gene TRBJ1-1; no definite D call. The V and J ends lost 4 bases and 1 base respectively, with 7 bases between them. The CDR3 consists of 13 residues. Germline V CDR1 and CDR2: SGHNT, YENEEA. CDR3 sequence: CASSSNTNTEAFF. The CDR3 region has the DNA TGTGCCAGCAGCTCTAACACGAACACTGAAGCTTTCTTT.

The V call is TRBV6-5, the J call TRBJ2-1; 12 bases align to TRBD2. The CDR3 extends over 13 amino acids. Germline V lookup: CDR1 MNHEY, CDR2 SVGAGI. Trimming took 6 bases from V and 13 from J; bases not matched to a gene: 7. CDR3 nucleotide sequence: TGTGCCAGCAGCCGCGGACTAGCGGGAAAACAGTTCTTC. It encodes CASSRGLAGKQFF.

The rearrangement links TRBV19 to TRBJ1-1; D is undetermined. From germline, CDR1 is LNHDA and CDR2 SQIVND (reference sequence). Trimming stripped 5 bases from V and 0 bases from J, with 7 bases between. This CDR3 comprises 13 residues. The CDR3 bases are TGTGCCAGTAGTGGGTCCATGAACACTGAAGCTTTCTTT. Residues: CASSGSMNTEAFF.

The rearrangement joins TRBV7-3 to TRBJ2-3, with D possibly TRBD2 on 5 matching bases. Looked up from germline, CDR1 is SGHTA and CDR2 is FQGTGA. This CDR3 spans 15 amino acids. V lost 5 bases to trimming and J lost 0 bases, with 12 bases between them. In nucleotides, the CDR3 is TGTGCCAGCAGCCTGCACGGGGAGAGCACAGATACGCAGTATTTT. Translation: CASSLHGESTDTQYF.

This clone was detected only a few times. This chain connects TRBV28 to TRBJ2-3, with TRBD1 matching over 8 bases. CDR3 size: 15 residues. The germline CDR1 and CDR2 sequences are MDHEN and SYDVKM. J gave up 1 base and V 6 bases, and 6 bases lay outside the gene matches. CDR3 nucleotide sequence: TGTGCCAGCAGGGGTTGGGGACAGGGCACAGATACGCAGTATTTT. This gives the protein CASRGWGQGTDTQYF.

This chain uses TRBV4-1 with TRBJ2-7; D remains unclear. CDR3 length: 14 amino acids. Germline V gene lookup returns CDR1 MGHRA and CDR2 YSYEKL. Trimming stripped 2 bases from V and 1 base from J, with 9 bases between. CDR3 protein: CASSQSAQSYEQYF. Here the CDR3 DNA reads TGCGCCAGCAGCCAATCAGCACAGTCCTACGAGCAGTACTTC.

The chain has TRBV19 and TRBJ2-2; the D is unclear. Germline V gene lookup returns CDR1 LNHDA and CDR2 SQIVND (reference sequence). The V and J ends lost 4 bases and 4 bases respectively, with 7 bases between them. The CDR3 sequence is 13 residues long. The DNA for the CDR3 is TGTGCCAGTAGTAATGCTGGCACCGGGGAGCTGTTTTTT. Its protein is CASSNAGTGELFF.

V and J are TRBV11-1 and TRBJ1-1; D unresolved. Germline CDR1 is SGHAT and CDR2 is FQDESV (reference sequence). This CDR3 contains 12 residues. The ends were cut back, 8 bases at V and 11 bases at J, with 18 bases in the middle. The CDR3 DNA reads TGTGCCAGCGGATACGGTGGTCTGTGGGCTTTCTTT. It yields the protein CASGYGGLWAFF.